This T cell receptor beta chain comes out of a study of blood T cell repertoires in COVID-19. The overall study: The cDNA or gDNA used as material had been derived from T cells, B-cell-depleted T cells, or PBMCs.

In the original workflow: Reference gene primer amplification gave estimated nucleated cell counts. The protocol was immunoSEQ multiplex PCR, while the TCRdb copy is restricted to in-frame clones and leaves out a portion. That table is the source of V, J and clone size, and D and trimming were worked out from the DNA. Found here are about 180,000 clones, approximately 88% of them singletons; the top ten hold about 4.1%. This CDR3 contains 18 residues. From germline, CDR1 is SGHRS and CDR2 YFSETQ. Unmatched junction bases numbered 13, after V lost 4 bases and J lost 3 bases. The material sequenced was peripheral blood. The chain has TRBV5-1 and TRBJ1-4; 9 nucleotides line up with TRBD1. This sequence was found in a woman in her 30s with acute or convalescent COVID-19. CDR3 residues: CASSGGTGMGRSNEKLFF. CDR3 nucleotide sequence: TGCGCCAGCAGCGGCGGGACAGGGATGGGGAGATCTAATGAAAAACTGTTTTTT.